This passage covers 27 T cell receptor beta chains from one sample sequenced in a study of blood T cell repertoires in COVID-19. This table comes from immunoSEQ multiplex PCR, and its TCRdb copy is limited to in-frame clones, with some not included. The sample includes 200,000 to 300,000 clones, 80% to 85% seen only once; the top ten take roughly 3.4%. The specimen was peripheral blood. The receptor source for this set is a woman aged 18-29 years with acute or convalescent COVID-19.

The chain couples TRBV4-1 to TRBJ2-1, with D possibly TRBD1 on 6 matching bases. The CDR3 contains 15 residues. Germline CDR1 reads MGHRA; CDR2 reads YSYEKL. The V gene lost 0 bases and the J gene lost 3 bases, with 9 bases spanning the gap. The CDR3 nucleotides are TGCGCCAGCAGCCAAGACTCAGGGGACTACAATGAGCAGTTCTTC. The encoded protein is CASSQDSGDYNEQFF.

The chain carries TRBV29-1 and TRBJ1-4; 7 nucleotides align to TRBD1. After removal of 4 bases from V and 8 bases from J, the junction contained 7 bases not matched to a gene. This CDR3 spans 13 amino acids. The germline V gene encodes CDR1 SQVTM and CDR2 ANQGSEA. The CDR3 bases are TGCAGCGTTGGGCTACAGGGGCGAGAAAAACTGTTTTTT. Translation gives CSVGLQGREKLFF.

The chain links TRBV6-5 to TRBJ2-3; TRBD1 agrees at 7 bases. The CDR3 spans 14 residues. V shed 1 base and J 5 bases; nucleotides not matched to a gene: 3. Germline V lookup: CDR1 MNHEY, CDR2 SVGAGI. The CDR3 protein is CASSYWQGEDTQYF. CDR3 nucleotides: TGTGCCAGCAGTTACTGGCAGGGGGAAGATACGCAGTATTTT.

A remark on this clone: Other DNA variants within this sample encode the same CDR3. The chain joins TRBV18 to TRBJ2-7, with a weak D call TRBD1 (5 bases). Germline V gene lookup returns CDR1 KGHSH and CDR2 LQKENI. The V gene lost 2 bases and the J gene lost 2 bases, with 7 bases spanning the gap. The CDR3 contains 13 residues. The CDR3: CASSPGATYEQYF. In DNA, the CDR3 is TGTGCCAGCTCACCAGGGGCGACCTACGAGCAGTACTTC.

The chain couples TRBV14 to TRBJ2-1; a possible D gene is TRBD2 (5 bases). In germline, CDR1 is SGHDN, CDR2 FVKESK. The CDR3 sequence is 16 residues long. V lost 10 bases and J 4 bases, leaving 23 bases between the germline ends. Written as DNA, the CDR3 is TGTGCCACCTCCCCGGGGAATTGGGTAGGGTACAATGAGCAGTTCTTC. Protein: CATSPGNWVGYNEQFF.

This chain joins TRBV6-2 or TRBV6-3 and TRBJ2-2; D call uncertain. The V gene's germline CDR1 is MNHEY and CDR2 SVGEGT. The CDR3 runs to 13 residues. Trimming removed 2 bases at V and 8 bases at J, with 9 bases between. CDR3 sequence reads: CASSYIVPGELFF. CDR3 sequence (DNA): TGTGCCAGCAGTTACATTGTCCCGGGGGAGCTGTTTTTT.

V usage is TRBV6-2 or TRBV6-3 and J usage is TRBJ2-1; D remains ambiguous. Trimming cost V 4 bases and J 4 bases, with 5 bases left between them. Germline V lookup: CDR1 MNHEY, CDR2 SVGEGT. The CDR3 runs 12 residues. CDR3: CASSFRYNEQFF. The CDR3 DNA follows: TGTGCCAGCAGTTTTAGATACAATGAGCAGTTCTTC.

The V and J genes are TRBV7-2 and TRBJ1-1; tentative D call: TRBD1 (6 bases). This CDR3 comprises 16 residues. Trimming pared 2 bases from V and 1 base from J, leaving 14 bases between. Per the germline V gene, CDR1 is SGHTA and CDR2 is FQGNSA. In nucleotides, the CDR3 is TGTGCCAGCAGCTTACTGTGGGGGGGCGGGAACACTGAAGCTTTCTTT. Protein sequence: CASSLLWGGGNTEAFF. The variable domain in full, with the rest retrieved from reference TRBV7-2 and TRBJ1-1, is GAGVSQSPSNKVTEKGKDVELRCDPISGHTALYWYRQSLGQGLEFLIYFQGNSAPDKSGLPSDRFSAERTGGSVSTLTIQRTQQEDSAVYLCASSLLWGGGNTEAFFGQGTRLTVV.

CDR3: CASSPGSGGREQYF. The CDR3 region has the DNA TGCGCCAGCAGCCCAGGTTCGGGGGGGCGCGAGCAGTACTTC. V usage is TRBV5-1 and J usage is TRBJ2-7; TRBD2 aligns across 8 bases. Germline CDR1 is SGHRS and CDR2 is YFSETQ. Trimming at V came to 4 bases and at J to 6 bases, leaving 9 bases not matched to a gene. The CDR3 consists of 14 residues.

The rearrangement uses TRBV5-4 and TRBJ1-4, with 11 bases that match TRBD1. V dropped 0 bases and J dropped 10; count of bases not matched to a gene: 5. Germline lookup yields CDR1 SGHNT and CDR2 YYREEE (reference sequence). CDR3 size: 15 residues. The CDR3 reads CASSLGGGQGAKLFF. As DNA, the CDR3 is TGTGCCAGCAGCTTGGGCGGTGGACAGGGGGCAAAACTGTTTTTT. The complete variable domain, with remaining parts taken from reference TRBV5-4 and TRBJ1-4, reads ETGVTQSPTHLIKTRGQQVTLRCSSQSGHNTVSWYQQALGQGPQFIFQYYREEENGRGNFPPRFSGLQFPNYSSELNVNALELDDSALYLCASSLGGGQGAKLFFGSGTQLSVL.

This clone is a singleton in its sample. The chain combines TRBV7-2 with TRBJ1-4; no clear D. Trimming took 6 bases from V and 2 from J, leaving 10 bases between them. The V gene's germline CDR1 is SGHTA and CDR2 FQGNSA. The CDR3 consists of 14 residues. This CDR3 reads CASRRPGTNEKLFF. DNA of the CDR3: TGTGCCAGCAGACGTCCGGGGACTAATGAAAAACTGTTTTTT.

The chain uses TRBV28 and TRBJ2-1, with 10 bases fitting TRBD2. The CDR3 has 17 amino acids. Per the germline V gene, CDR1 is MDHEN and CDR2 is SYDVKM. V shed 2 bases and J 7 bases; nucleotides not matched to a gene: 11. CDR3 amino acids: CASSLGGSGRAGNEQFF. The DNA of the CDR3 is TGTGCCAGCAGTTTAGGAGGGAGCGGGAGGGCTGGAAATGAGCAGTTCTTC.

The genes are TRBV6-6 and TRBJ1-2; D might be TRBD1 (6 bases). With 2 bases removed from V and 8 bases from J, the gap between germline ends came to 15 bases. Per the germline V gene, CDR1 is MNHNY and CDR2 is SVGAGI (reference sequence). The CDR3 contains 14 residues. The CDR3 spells CASSYGGREGGYTF. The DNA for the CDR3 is TGTGCCAGCAGTTACGGGGGCAGGGAGGGGGGCTACACCTTC.

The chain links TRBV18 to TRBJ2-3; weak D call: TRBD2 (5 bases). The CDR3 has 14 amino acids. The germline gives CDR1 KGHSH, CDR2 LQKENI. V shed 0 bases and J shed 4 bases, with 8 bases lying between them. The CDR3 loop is CASSPPSGADTQYF. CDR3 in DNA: TGTGCCAGCTCACCACCGTCCGGGGCAGATACGCAGTATTTT.

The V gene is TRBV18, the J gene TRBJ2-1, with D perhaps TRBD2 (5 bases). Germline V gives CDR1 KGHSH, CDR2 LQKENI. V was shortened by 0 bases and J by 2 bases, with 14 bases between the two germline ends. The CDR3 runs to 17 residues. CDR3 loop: CASSPPGAATPYNEQFF. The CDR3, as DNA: TGTGCCAGCTCACCACCGGGAGCTGCCACTCCCTACAATGAGCAGTTCTTC.

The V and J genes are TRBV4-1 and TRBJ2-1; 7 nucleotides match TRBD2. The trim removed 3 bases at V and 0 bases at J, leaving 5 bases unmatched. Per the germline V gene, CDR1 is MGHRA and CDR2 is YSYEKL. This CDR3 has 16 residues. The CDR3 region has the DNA TGCGCCAGCAGCCAGCCTAGCGGAAGCTCCTACAATGAGCAGTTCTTC. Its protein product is CASSQPSGSSYNEQFF.

In DNA form, the CDR3 reads TGTGCCACCAGTGACCGCGGACAGGGACTCTCTGGGGCCAACGTCCTGACTTTC. Translation: CATSDRGQGLSGANVLTF. The genes are TRBV24-1 and TRBJ2-6, with 8 bases aligning to TRBD1. CDR1 and CDR2 (germline): KGHDR, SFDVKD. The V gene end was trimmed by 4 bases and the J gene end by 0 bases; junction bases not matched to a gene: 7. This CDR3 is 18 amino acids long.

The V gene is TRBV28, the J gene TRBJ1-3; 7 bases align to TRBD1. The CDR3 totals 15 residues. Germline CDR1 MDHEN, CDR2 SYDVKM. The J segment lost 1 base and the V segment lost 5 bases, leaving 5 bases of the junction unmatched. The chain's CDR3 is CASSPSQGSGNTIYF. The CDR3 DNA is TGTGCCAGCAGTCCCTCACAGGGGTCTGGAAACACCATATATTTT.

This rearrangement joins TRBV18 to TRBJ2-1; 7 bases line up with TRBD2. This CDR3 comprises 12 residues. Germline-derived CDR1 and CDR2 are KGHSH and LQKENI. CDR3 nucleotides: TGTGCGGGCAGGGAGGGCTACAATGAGCAGTTCTTC. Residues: CAGREGYNEQFF.

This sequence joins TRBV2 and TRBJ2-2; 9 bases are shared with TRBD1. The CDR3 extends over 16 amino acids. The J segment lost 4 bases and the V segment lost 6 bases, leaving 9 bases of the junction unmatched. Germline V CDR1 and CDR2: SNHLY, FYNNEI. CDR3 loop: CASRPGGTGSTGELFF. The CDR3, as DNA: TGTGCCAGCAGGCCCGGGGGGACAGGGTCCACCGGGGAGCTGTTTTTT.

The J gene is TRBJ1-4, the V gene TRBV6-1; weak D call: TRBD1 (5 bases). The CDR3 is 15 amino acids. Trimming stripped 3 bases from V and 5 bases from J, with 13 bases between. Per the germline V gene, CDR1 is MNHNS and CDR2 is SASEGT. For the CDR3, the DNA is TGTGCCAGCAGTGACCAGGGTAATAGGAATGAAAAACTGTTTTTT. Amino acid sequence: CASSDQGNRNEKLFF.

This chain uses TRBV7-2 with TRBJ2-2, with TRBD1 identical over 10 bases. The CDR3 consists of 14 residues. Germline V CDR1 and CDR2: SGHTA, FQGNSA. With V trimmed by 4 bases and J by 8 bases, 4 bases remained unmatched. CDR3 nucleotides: TGTGCCAGCAGCTCGGGACAGGGGTTGGGGGAGCTGTTTTTT. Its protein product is CASSSGQGLGELFF. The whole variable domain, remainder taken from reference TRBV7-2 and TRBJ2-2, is GAGVSQSPSNKVTEKGKDVELRCDPISGHTALYWYRQSLGQGLEFLIYFQGNSAPDKSGLPSDRFSAERTGGSVSTLTIQRTQQEDSAVYLCASSSGQGLGELFFGEGSRLTVL.

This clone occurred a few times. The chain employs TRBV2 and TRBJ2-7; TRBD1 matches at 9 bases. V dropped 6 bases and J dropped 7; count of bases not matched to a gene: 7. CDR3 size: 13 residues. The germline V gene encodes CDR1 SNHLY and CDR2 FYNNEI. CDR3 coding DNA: TGTGCCAGCAGGGCCGGGACAGGGCAAGAGCAGTACTTC. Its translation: CASRAGTGQEQYF.

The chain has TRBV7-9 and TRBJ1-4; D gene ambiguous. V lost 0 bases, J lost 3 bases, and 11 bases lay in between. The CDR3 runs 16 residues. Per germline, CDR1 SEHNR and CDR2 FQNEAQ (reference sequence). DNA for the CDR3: TGTGCCAGCAGCTTAGCCCCTATCGTATCTAATGAAAAACTGTTTTTT. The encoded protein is CASSLAPIVSNEKLFF. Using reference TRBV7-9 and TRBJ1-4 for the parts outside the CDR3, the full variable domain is DTGVSQNPRHKITKRGQNVTFRCDPISEHNRLYWYRQTLGQGPEFLTYFQNEAQLEKSRLLSDRFSAERPKGSFSTLEIQRTEQGDSAMYLCASSLAPIVSNEKLFFGSGTQLSVL.

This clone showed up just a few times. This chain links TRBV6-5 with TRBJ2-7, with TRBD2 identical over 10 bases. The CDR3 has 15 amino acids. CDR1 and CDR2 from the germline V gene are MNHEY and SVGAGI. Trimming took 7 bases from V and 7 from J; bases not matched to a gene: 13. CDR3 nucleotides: TGTGCCAGCAACCCCTCCCTAGCGGGAGTACGGGAGCAGTACTTC. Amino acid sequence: CASNPSLAGVREQYF.

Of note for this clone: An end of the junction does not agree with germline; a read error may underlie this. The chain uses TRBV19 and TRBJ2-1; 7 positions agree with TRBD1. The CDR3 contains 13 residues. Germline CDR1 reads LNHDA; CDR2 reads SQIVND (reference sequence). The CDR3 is CASTIEGTDEQFF. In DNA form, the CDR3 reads TGTGCCAGTACTATAGAGGGGACAGATGAGCAGTTCTTC.

The CDR3 is CASTLLGGLVTDTQYF. DNA for the CDR3: TGTGCCAGCACCCTACTAGGAGGTTTAGTAACAGATACGCAGTATTTT. The J gene is TRBJ2-3, the V gene TRBV7-2, with D possibly TRBD2 on 5 matching bases. Looked up from germline, CDR1 is SGHTA and CDR2 is FQGNSA. The CDR3 consists of 16 residues. The V and J ends lost 7 bases and 3 bases respectively, with 20 bases between them. Filled out from reference TRBV7-2 and TRBJ2-3, the complete variable domain reads GAGVSQSPSNKVTEKGKDVELRCDPISGHTALYWYRQSLGQGLEFLIYFQGNSAPDKSGLPSDRFSAERTGGSVSTLTIQRTQQEDSAVYLCASTLLGGLVTDTQYFGPGTRLTVL.